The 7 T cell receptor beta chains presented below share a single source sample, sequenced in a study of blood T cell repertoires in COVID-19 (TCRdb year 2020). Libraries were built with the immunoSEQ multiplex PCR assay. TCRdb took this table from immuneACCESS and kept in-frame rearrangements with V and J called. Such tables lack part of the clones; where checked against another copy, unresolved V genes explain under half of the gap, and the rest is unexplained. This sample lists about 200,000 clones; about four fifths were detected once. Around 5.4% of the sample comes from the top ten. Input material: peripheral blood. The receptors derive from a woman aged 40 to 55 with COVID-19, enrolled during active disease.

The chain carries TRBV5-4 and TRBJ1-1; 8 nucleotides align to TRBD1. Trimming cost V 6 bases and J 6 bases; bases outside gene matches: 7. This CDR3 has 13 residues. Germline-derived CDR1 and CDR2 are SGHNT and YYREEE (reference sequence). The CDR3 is CASKNRGTSEAFF. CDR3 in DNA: TGTGCCAGCAAAAACAGGGGGACCTCTGAAGCTTTCTTT.

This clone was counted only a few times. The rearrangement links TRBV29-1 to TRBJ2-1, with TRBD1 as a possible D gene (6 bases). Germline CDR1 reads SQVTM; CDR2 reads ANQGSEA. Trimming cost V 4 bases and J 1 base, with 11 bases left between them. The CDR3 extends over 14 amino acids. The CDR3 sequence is CSVVGTGSYNEQFF. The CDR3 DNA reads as TGCAGCGTTGTAGGAACAGGGTCCTACAATGAGCAGTTCTTC.

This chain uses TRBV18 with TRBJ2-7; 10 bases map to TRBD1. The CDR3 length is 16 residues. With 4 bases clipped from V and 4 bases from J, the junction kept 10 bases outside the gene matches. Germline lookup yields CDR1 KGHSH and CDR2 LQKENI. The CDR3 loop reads CASSLGRDRGGYEQYF. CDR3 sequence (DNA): TGTGCCAGCTCACTAGGCCGGGACAGGGGCGGATACGAGCAGTACTTC.

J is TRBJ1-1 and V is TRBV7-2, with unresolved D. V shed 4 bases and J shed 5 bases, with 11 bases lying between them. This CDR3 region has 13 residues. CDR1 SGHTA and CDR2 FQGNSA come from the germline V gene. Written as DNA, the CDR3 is TGTGCCAGCAGCTCCTCTGAGGGAACTGAAGCTTTCTTT. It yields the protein CASSSSEGTEAFF.

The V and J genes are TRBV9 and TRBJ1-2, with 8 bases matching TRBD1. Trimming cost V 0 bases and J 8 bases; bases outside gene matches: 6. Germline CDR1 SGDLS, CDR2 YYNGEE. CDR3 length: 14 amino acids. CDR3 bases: TGTGCCAGCAGCGTAGGGCCAGGGGGCAGGGGCTACACCTTC. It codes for CASSVGPGGRGYTF. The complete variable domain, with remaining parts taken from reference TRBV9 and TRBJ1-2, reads DSGVTQTPKHLITATGQRVTLRCSPRSGDLSVYWYQQSLDQGLQFLIQYYNGEERAKGNILERFSAQQFPDLHSELNLSSLELGDSALYFCASSVGPGGRGYTFGSGTRLTVV.

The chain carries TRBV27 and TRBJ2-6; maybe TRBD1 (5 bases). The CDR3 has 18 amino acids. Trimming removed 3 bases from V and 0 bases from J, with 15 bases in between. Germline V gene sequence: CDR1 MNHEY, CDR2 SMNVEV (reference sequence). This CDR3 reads CASSFITGYLSGANVLTF. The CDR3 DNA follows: TGTGCCAGCAGTTTCATTACAGGTTACCTCTCTGGGGCCAACGTCCTGACTTTC.

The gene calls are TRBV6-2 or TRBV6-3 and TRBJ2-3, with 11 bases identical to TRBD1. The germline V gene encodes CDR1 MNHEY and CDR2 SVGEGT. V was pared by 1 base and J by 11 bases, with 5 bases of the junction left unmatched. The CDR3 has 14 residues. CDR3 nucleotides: TGTGCCAGCAGTTACTTAGGGACAGGGGGTGAGCAGTATTTT. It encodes CASSYLGTGGEQYF.